A single sample is the source of the 7 T cell receptor beta chains below, sequenced in a study of regulatory T cells in long-lasting Graves disease (dated by TCRdb to the early 2020s). Library preparation was by multiplex PCR. Sequencing was performed on an Illumina HiSeq 4000. iRepertoire HTBI primers and Arm-PCR amplification of CDR3 regions were used to construct TCR beta libraries. In TCRdb, the public reads were trimmed at Q25 with fastp and aligned with MiXCR, with productive beta chains retained. Entries that share a CDR3 protein sequence are merged under the most common genes and DNA. Counted in this sample were about 500,000 distinct CDR3 sequences; 15% to 20% of them appeared once. Of the sample, 12% falls within the top ten clones. The sample's time point, from its label and the paper: newly diagnosed GD, antithyroid drugs for less than 3 months. RNA was extracted from PBMCs in TRIzol for both TCR sequencing and RNA sequencing.

Another study also made use of these data, one on T cells in Graves' hyperthyroidism and ophthalmopathy.

This material consisted of peripheral blood mononuclear cells (PBMCs), taken at new diagnosis, from a patient treated with antithyroid drugs. The receptor set was obtained from a man aged 35 to 55 with Graves disease. Donor details come from another sample of the same person, matched by shared clones.

This clonotype was detected ten times or more. DNA of the CDR3: TGTGCCAGCAGGAGGGACGGAGCCTACGAGCAGTACTTC. Encoded protein: CASRRDGAYEQYF. This sequence joins TRBV6-1 and TRBJ2-7, with D perhaps given as TRBD1 or TRBD2 (5 bases each). Germline V gene lookup returns CDR1 MNHNS and CDR2 SASEGT. The CDR3 is made up of 13 amino acids. Trimming removed 6 bases at V and 2 bases at J, with 11 bases between.

This clonotype has ten or more counts. The genes are TRBV5-1 and TRBJ2-1; D remains ambiguous. The CDR3 totals 16 residues. V gave up 0 bases and J gave up 0 bases, with 10 bases separating them. CDR1 is SGHRS and CDR2 is YFSETQ in the germline V gene. The CDR3 here is CASSLASRSSYNEQFF. The CDR3 DNA is TGCGCCAGCAGCTTGGCCTCGAGGAGCTCCTACAATGAGCAGTTCTTC. The complete variable domain, with remaining parts taken from reference TRBV5-1 and TRBJ2-1, reads KAGVTQTPRYLIKTRGQQVTLSCSPISGHRSVSWYQQTPGQGLQFLFEYFSETQRNKGNFPGRFSGRQFSNSRSEMNVSTLELGDSALYLCASSLASRSSYNEQFFGPGTRLTVL.

This clonotype has only a few counts. The genes are TRBV10-2 and TRBJ2-7; TRBD1 is a possible D gene (6 bases). This CDR3 contains 14 residues. Looked up from germline, CDR1 is WSHSY and CDR2 is SAAADI. V lost 7 bases to trimming and J lost 0 bases, with 13 bases between them. CDR3 DNA sequence: TGCGCCAGCAAGCCGGGACATAACTCCTACGAGCAGTACTTC. Translated, it gives CASKPGHNSYEQYF.

The chain links TRBV6-5 to TRBJ1-2; D call uncertain. Trimming took off 0 bases at V and 7 bases at J, with 15 bases between the two ends. Per germline, CDR1 MNHEY and CDR2 SVGAGI. There are 15 residues in the CDR3. CDR3 sequence (DNA): TGTGCCAGCAGTTACTCGAGAAAGAAAGGAGTTGGCTACACCTTC. Residues: CASSYSRKKGVGYTF.

This clonotype was observed a handful of times. In nucleotides, the CDR3 is TGCAGCGTGGAACTAGCGGGGTCCACAGATACGCAGTATTTT. Translation: CSVELAGSTDTQYF. The V gene is TRBV29-1, the J gene TRBJ2-3, with TRBD2 identical over 10 bases. Germline assignment: CDR1 SQVTM and CDR2 ANQGSEA. V gave up 6 bases and J gave up 2 bases; unmatched junction bases: 5. This CDR3 has 14 residues.

This clonotype was observed at least ten times. The chain is built from TRBV20-1 and TRBJ2-1; 12 bases are a match to TRBD2. CDR3 length equals 15 residues. V dropped 5 bases and J dropped 3; count of bases not matched to a gene: 5. The germline CDR1 and CDR2 sequences are DFQATT and SNEGSKA (reference sequence). As DNA, the CDR3 is TGCAGTGCTGGGAGGACTAGCGGGAACTACAATGAGCAGTTCTTC. Protein sequence: CSAGRTSGNYNEQFF.

The sample holds many counts of this clonotype. The chain links TRBV28 to TRBJ2-3; TRBD2 agrees at 10 bases. The CDR3 extends over 17 amino acids. CDR1 and CDR2 from the germline V gene are MDHEN and SYDVKM. The V segment lost 2 bases and the J segment 0 bases; nucleotides outside the gene matches: 5. CDR3 DNA sequence: TGTGCCAGCAGTTTAGGTCGGACTAGCGGAAGCACAGATACGCAGTATTTT. Amino acids: CASSLGRTSGSTDTQYF.